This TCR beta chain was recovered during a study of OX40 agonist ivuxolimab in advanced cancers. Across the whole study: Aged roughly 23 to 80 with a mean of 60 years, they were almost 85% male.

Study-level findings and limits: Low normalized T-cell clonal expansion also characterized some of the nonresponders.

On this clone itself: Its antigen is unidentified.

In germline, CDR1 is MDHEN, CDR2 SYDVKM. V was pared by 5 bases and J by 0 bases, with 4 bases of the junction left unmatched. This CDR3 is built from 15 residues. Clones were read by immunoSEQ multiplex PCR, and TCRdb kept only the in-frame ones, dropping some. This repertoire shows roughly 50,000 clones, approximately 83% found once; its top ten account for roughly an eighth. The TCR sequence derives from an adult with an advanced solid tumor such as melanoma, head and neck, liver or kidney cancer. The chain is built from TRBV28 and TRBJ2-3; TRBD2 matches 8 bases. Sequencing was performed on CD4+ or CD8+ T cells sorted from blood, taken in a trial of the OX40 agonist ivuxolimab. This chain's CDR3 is CASSHLAGSTDTQYF. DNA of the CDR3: TGTGCCAGCAGTCACTTAGCGGGGAGCACAGATACGCAGTATTTT.